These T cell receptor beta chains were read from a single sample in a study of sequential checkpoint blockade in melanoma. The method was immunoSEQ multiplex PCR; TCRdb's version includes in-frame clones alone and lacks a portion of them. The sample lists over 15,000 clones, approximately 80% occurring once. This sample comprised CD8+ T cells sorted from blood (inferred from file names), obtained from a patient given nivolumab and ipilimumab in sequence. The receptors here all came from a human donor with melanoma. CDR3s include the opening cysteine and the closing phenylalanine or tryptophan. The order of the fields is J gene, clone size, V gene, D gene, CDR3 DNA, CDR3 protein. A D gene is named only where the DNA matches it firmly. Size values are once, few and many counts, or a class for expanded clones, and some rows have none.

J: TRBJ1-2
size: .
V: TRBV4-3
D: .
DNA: TGCGCCAGCAGCCAACAGGGGATTGATGGCTACACCTTC
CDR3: CASSQQGIDGYTF

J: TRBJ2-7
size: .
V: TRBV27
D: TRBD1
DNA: TGTGCCAGCAGTTTGAGGGGGCCCCACTCGAGGGAGCAGTACTTC
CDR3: CASSLRGPHSREQYF

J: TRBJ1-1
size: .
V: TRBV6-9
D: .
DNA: TGTGCCAGCAGTTATTCGGCAATCTCTGAAGCTTTCTTT
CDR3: CASSYSAISEAFF

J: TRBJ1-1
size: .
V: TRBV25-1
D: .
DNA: TGTGCCAGCAGTGAGACAGCTTTGGAGACTGAAGCTTTCTTT
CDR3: CASSETALETEAFF

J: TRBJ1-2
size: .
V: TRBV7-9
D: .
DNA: TGTGCCAGCAGCTTGGTTGAAGTGGGCTTCTATGGCTACACCTTC
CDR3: CASSLVEVGFYGYTF

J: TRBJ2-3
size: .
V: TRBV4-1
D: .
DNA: TGCGCCAGCAGCCAAGATAAGGGGGATTTCACAGATACGCAGTATTTT
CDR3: CASSQDKGDFTDTQYF

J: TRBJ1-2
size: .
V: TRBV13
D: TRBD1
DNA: TGTGCCAGCAGCCTCCGAGAAACAGGGGGGATTTATGGCTACACCTTC
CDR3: CASSLRETGGIYGYTF

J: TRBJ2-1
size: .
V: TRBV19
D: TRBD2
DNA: TGTGCCAGTACAAGCGGGAGGTACAATGAGCAGTTCTTC
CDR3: CASTSGRYNEQFF

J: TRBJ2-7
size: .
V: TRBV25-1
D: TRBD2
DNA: TGTGCCAGCAGTGACCCGGGAGGGCCTTACGAGCAGTACTTC
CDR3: CASSDPGGPYEQYF

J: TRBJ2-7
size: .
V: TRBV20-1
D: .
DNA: TGCAGTGCTAGAAGGGGGTACGAGCAGTACTTC
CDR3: CSARRGYEQYF

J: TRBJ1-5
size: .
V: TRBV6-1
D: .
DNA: TGTGCCAGCAGTCCCGGGATTAATTTGCCCCAGCATTTT
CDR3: CASSPGINLPQHF

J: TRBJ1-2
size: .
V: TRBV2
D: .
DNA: TGTGCCAGCACAGGCGGAGGAATCTATGGCTACACCTTC
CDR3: CASTGGGIYGYTF

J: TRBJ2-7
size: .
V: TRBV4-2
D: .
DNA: TGTGCCAGCAGCCAAGATAACAGGGGGAGGGACGAGCAGTACTTC
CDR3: CASSQDNRGRDEQYF

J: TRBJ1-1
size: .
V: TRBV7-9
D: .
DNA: TGTGCCAGCAGTTTCGGGAAGAACACTGAAGCTTTCTTT
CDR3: CASSFGKNTEAFF

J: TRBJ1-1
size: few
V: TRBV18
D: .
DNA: TGTGCCAGCTCACCGGGAGTAGGCACTGAAGCTTTCTTT
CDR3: CASSPGVGTEAFF

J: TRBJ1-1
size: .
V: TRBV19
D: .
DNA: TGTGCCAGTAGTTCTTTCGGGGTGGGTTCCACTGAAGCTTTCTTT
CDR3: CASSSFGVGSTEAFF

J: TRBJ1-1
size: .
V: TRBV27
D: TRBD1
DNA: TGTGCCAGCAGTGACGGGACAGGGGGTCTCACTGAAGCTTTCTTT
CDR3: CASSDGTGGLTEAFF

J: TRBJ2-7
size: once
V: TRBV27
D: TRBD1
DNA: TGTGCCAGCAGCGACAGGGGACCCTACGAGCAGTACTTC
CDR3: CASSDRGPYEQYF